The table lists the clone carrying this T cell receptor (beta chain) with a count of one. The antigen is not known. At sampling all donors were nominally healthy, likely with unrecorded immune exposures. This CDR3 has 15 residues. V was pared by 4 bases and J by 7 bases, with 21 bases between. The germline V gene has CDR1 SGHNT and CDR2 YYREEE (reference sequence). Vbeta (60) and Jbeta (13) primers were used in the PCR. Only in-frame clones appear in the TCRdb table, and some are missing; sequencing was by immunoSEQ multiplex PCR. This table holds more than 100,000 clones, 60% to 85% found once. These data originate in a study of cytomegalovirus exposure and HLA in healthy donors. Findings and limits, study-wide: Owing to their indistinguishability, certain V segments, notably TRBV6-2 and TRBV6-3, were excluded. Analysis was carried out at a later point, and it linked a missense DCLRE1C variant to TCR beta V- and J-gene trimming.

The V and J genes are TRBV5-4 and TRBJ2-7, with D maybe TRBD2 (6 bases). The source is a middle-aged woman in good health and CMV-seropositive. The sample was PBMCs. The chain's CDR3 is CASSPNSGGSAEQYF. The CDR3 region has the DNA TGTGCCAGCAGCCCCAATAGCGGCGGATCAGCGGAGCAGTACTTC.